Shown below are 20 T cell receptor beta chains from a single sample sequenced in a study of spatial heterogeneity in lung cancer. Time point noted: blood at routine non-recurrence follow-up after resection. TCRdb itself ran the 5' RACE reads through MiXCR, one entry per CDR3 protein. The sample yields about 110,000 distinct CDR3 sequences, roughly a tenth seen once. The material sequenced was PBMCs, taken at follow-up. The receptors stem from a female donor with early-stage non-small cell lung cancer.

The J gene is TRBJ2-1, the V gene TRBV7-9; 9 nucleotides align to TRBD2. Unmatched junction bases numbered 6, after V lost 0 bases and J lost 0 bases. CDR1 is SEHNR and CDR2 is FQNEAQ in the germline V gene (reference sequence). The CDR3 consists of 18 residues. The chain's CDR3 is CASSLAALAGSSYNEQFF. CDR3 in DNA: TGTGCCAGCAGCTTAGCAGCCCTAGCGGGGAGCTCCTACAATGAGCAGTTCTTC.

V gene TRBV24-1 combines with J gene TRBJ1-1, with TRBD1 as a possible D gene (6 bases). CDR3 length: 14 amino acids. V was cut by 6 bases and J by 1 base, with 11 bases left in between. Germline CDR1 and CDR2: KGHDR and SFDVKD. The CDR3 protein is CATSPGQPNTEAFF. For the CDR3, the DNA is TGTGCCACCAGTCCGGGACAACCGAACACTGAAGCTTTCTTT.

This clonotype was detected many times. The J gene is TRBJ2-1, the V gene TRBV11-2; 13 nucleotides line up with TRBD2. CDR3 size: 16 residues. Trimming cost V 5 bases and J 8 bases; bases outside gene matches: 9. Per germline, CDR1 SGHAT and CDR2 FQNNGV. The CDR3 nucleotides read TGTGCCAGCAGCACACTAGCGGGGGGGATTAACGATGAGCAGTTCTTC. Its protein is CASSTLAGGINDEQFF.

The rearrangement uses TRBV28 and TRBJ1-2; D not certain. In germline, CDR1 is MDHEN, CDR2 SYDVKM. V was clipped by 6 bases and J by 0 bases, with 8 bases between them. The CDR3 sequence is 13 residues long. CDR3 region: CASRPTANYGYTF. The CDR3 DNA follows: TGTGCCAGCAGGCCGACCGCTAACTATGGCTACACCTTC.

The rearrangement joins TRBV10-3 to TRBJ2-3; D uncertain. With 10 bases removed from V and 0 bases from J, the gap between germline ends came to 11 bases. This CDR3 is 13 amino acids long. CDR1 ENHRY and CDR2 SYGVKD come from the germline V gene. CDR3 coding DNA: TGTGCCACCATGGCGGCTAGCACAGATACGCAGTATTTT. Protein: CATMAASTDTQYF.

This clonotype was recorded at least ten times. The V call is TRBV27, the J call TRBJ2-7; 9 bases fit TRBD1. This CDR3 has 15 residues. The germline V gene encodes CDR1 MNHEY and CDR2 SMNVEV (reference sequence). Germline trimming cut 6 bases from V and 4 bases from J; bases unmatched to any gene: 10. As DNA, the CDR3 is TGTGCCAGCAGCTCGACGGGACAGGGCAAATACGAGCAGTACTTC. Translated: CASSSTGQGKYEQYF.

This clonotype was recorded many times. The chain recombines TRBV9 with TRBJ1-2; no clear D gene. Germline lookup yields CDR1 SGDLS and CDR2 YYNGEE. The V gene lost 2 bases and the J gene lost 0 bases, with 5 bases spanning the gap. CDR3 length: 13 amino acids. The CDR3 loop is CASSVGPNYGYTF. The CDR3 DNA reads TGTGCCAGCAGCGTCGGCCCTAACTATGGCTACACCTTC.

This clonotype was counted only a few times. The CDR3 DNA is TGTGCCAGCAGCTTAGTCGGCGAGACCCAGTACTTC. Amino acids: CASSLVGETQYF. The V call is TRBV7-2, the J call TRBJ2-5; D remains unclear. Germline CDR1 is SGHTA and CDR2 is FQGNSA. Trimming took off 1 base at V and 5 bases at J, with 5 bases between the two ends. CDR3 length: 12 residues. Combining the CDR3 with reference TRBV7-2 and TRBJ2-5 gives the whole variable domain GAGVSQSPSNKVTEKGKDVELRCDPISGHTALYWYRQSLGQGLEFLIYFQGNSAPDKSGLPSDRFSAERTGGSVSTLTIQRTQQEDSAVYLCASSLVGETQYFGPGTRLLVL.

The chain is built from TRBV7-2 and TRBJ2-3, with 7 bases that match TRBD2. Germline CDR1 and CDR2: SGHTA and FQGNSA. V shed 5 bases and J 5 bases; nucleotides not matched to a gene: 4. The CDR3 loop spans 13 amino acids. The CDR3, as DNA: TGTGCCAGCAGCCCCACGGGAGGAGATACGCAGTATTTT. Translating gives CASSPTGGDTQYF.

This clonotype came up a few times. V gene TRBV2 combines with J gene TRBJ2-1; 8 bases agree with TRBD1. With V trimmed by 5 bases and J by 12 bases, 3 bases remained unmatched. CDR1 and CDR2 from the germline V gene are SNHLY and FYNNEI. The CDR3 sequence is 11 residues long. For the CDR3, the DNA is TGTGCCAGCAGTATTGACAGGGGGCAGTTCTTC. As protein: CASSIDRGQFF.

This clonotype was picked up a small number of times. V usage is TRBV12-3 or TRBV12-4 and J usage is TRBJ1-3, with TRBD1 identical over 7 bases. Trimming took 6 bases from V and 5 from J; bases not matched to a gene: 10. CDR3 length: 15 amino acids. The CDR3 region is CASSPTGIQRNTIYF. Written as DNA, the CDR3 is TGTGCCAGCAGCCCGACAGGGATCCAAAGAAACACCATATATTTT.

The chain combines TRBV2 with TRBJ2-7; weak D call: TRBD1 (5 bases). The CDR3 is made up of 13 amino acids. Germline-derived CDR1 and CDR2 are SNHLY and FYNNEI. V was cut by 2 bases and J by 3 bases, with 8 bases left in between. The CDR3 DNA is TGTGCCAGCAGTGAAAGGGGCAGCTACGAGCAGTACGTC. Translating gives CASSERGSYEQYV.

In this sample, this clonotype turned up many times. This rearrangement joins TRBV9 to TRBJ1-1, with TRBD1 as a possible D gene (6 bases). The CDR3 has 14 amino acids. The V and J ends lost 6 bases and 10 bases respectively, with 22 bases between them. Germline lookup yields CDR1 SGDLS and CDR2 YYNGEE. Written as DNA, the CDR3 is TGTGCCAGCACCCCGGGGGTGAAGGGGGAAGGAGCTTTCTTT. Translating gives CASTPGVKGEGAFF.

The chain carries TRBV7-2 and TRBJ1-5; D uncertain. Trimming removed 6 bases at V and 4 bases at J, with 10 bases between. CDR3 length equals 13 residues. The germline CDR1 and CDR2 sequences are SGHTA and FQGNSA. The CDR3 DNA is TGTGCCAGCAGTCCTCATTTAAATCAGCCCCAGCATTTT. It codes for CASSPHLNQPQHF.

Note on this clonotype: Mismatch with germline at one junction end may stem from a read error. The chain links TRBV11-2 to TRBJ2-3; no definite D call. Germline loops: CDR1 SGHAT, CDR2 FQNNGV. The CDR3 consists of 15 residues. CDR3 nucleotide sequence: TGTGCCAACAGCTTAACAGCTTCGAGAACAGATACGCAGTATTTT. Protein product: CANSLTASRTDTQYF.

To note about this clonotype: A read error may be the cause here, since a much bigger clone is one base away. J is TRBJ2-1 and V is TRBV6-2 or TRBV6-3; D gene unclear. V gave up 0 bases and J gave up 6 bases, with 12 bases separating them. Germline CDR1 reads MNHEY; CDR2 reads SVGEGT. The CDR3 is 15 residues long. DNA for the CDR3: TGTGCCAGCAGTTACTCTTGGCAGAACTGCAATGAGCAGTTCTTC. Translated, it gives CASSYSWQNCNEQFF.

The V call is TRBV27, the J call TRBJ2-5; TRBD1 aligns across 8 bases. CDR3 size: 14 residues. Germline lookup yields CDR1 MNHEY and CDR2 SMNVEV (reference sequence). J gave up 2 bases and V 9 bases, and 8 bases lay outside the gene matches. This CDR3 reads CARKTGGRQETQYF. CDR3 in DNA: TGTGCCAGGAAAACAGGGGGGCGGCAAGAGACCCAGTACTTC.

Many counts were recorded for this clonotype. The chain links TRBV24-1 to TRBJ2-7, with a tentative D call TRBD1 (5 bases). V was pared by 4 bases and J by 2 bases, with 11 bases between. CDR1 is KGHDR and CDR2 is SFDVKD in the germline V gene. This CDR3 contains 14 residues. The CDR3, as DNA: TGTGCCACCAGTGACTCCAGGGCAGCCTACGAGCAGTACTTC. Protein: CATSDSRAAYEQYF.

A few counts support this clonotype. This chain links TRBV11-1 with TRBJ1-1, with D possibly being TRBD1 (5 bases). The ends were cut back, 6 bases at V and 3 bases at J, with 11 bases in the middle. The germline CDR1 and CDR2 sequences are SGHAT and FQDESV (reference sequence). There are 13 residues in the CDR3. CDR3 sequence: CASRRGTDTEAFF. DNA for the CDR3: TGTGCCAGCAGACGTGGGACTGACACTGAAGCTTTCTTT.

This clonotype was detected a few times. The chain combines TRBV29-1 with TRBJ1-1; the match to TRBD1 covers 8 bases. The CDR3 runs to 15 residues. V lost 6 bases to trimming and J lost 1 base; unmatched junction nucleotides: 10. The germline V gene encodes CDR1 SQVTM and CDR2 ANQGSEA. This chain's CDR3 is CSVAPTGAPNTEAFF. The CDR3 DNA reads as TGCAGCGTCGCACCGACAGGGGCACCGAACACTGAAGCTTTCTTT.